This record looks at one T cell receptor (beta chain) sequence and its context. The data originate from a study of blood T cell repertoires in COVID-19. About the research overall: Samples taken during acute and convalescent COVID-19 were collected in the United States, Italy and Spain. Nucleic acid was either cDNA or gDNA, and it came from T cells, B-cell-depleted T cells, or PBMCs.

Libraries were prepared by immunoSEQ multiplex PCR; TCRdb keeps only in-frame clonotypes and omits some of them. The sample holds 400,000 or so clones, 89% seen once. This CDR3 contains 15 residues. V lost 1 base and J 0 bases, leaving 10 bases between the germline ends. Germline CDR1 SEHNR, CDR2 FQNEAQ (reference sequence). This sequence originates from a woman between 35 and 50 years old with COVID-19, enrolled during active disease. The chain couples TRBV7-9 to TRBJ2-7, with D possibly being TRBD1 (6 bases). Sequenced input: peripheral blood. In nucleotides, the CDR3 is TGTGCCAGCAGCTTAGAACAGGGTAGCTCCTACGAGCAGTACTTC. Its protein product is CASSLEQGSSYEQYF.